This T cell receptor beta chain derives from a study of T cells expressing NK-cell markers (dated by TCRdb to the early 2020s). Study-wide context: TCR beta-chain repertoires were profiled in sorted CD3+CD56+NKG2C+, CD3+CD56+NKG2C- and CD3+CD56-NKG2C+ T-cell subsets from about 8 donors. Seven of the eight sequenced donors were HCMV-seropositive and one was HCMV-seronegative. The eight sequenced donors were randomly selected healthy volunteers, three men and five women. Libraries were sequenced as 2 x 150 bp reads on Illumina HiSeq 2000/2500, MiSeq or NextSeq. Summary of the overall study and its limitations: In about 6 donors, the dominant CD3+CD56+NKG2C+ clonotypes were found to rank among the top 10 CD8+ clonotypes and to make up 1.0-7.0% of CD8+ T cells. Whether the expanded NKG2C-expressing T cell clones were specific for HCMV antigens was left unclear. Those dominant clonotypes were again the most abundant among CD3+CD56-NKG2C+ cells in a few donors, at about 28.3-65%.

This sample was sequenced with an Illumina HiSeq 2000. TCR beta cDNA libraries were prepared using 5'RACE template switching, which introduced a universal primer site and unique molecular identifiers. cDNA synthesis was primed from the TCR beta constant segment, followed by two successive PCR amplification steps. The study's own analysis went as follows. MIGEC handled demultiplexing of the reads and grouping by UMI, while MiTCR was used to assemble and quantify clonotypes. To exclude erroneous sequences, any TCR cDNA sequence not supported by at least two reads was discarded. The tcR package was used for downstream repertoire analysis, and clonotypes were matched across fractions by CDR3 nucleotide sequence plus V segment. VDJmatch was used to annotate antigen specificity against VDJdb, with one amino acid substitution in CDR3 permitted. Reads reprocessed by TCRdb are summarized as one entry per CDR3 protein sequence, and DNA is absent. The V and J calls shown here were made by TCRdb, not taken from the authors' results. The sample's records list 200,000 to 300,000 distinct CDR3 sequences. The ten largest make up roughly 4.2% of the sample.

As to this clonotype: Its antigen has not been determined.

To determine HCMV serostatus, a commercial ELISA kit was used to detect HCMV-specific IgG in serum. Peripheral blood mononuclear cells were isolated from blood by Ficoll density gradient centrifugation. The CDR3 covers 15 residues, taking in both the cysteine and the phenylalanine. The DNA is unrecorded. CDR1 and CDR2, looked up from the germline V gene, are SGHTA and FQGNSA. What was sequenced was blood T cells: a sorted CD56 or NKG2C T cell subset, CD4+ or CD8+ T cells, or bulk PBMC T cells (not recorded which). Recombination connected TRBV7-2 to TRBJ1-4; TCRdb names TRBD1, which stays unverified in the absence of DNA. The receptor comes from a woman aged 18 to 75 in good health. The CDR3 region has the sequence CASSFGGSGTEKLFF. The entire variable domain, with the stretches around the CDR3 drawn from the reference TRBV7-2 and TRBJ1-4 proteins, is GAGVSQSPSNKVTEKGKDVELRCDPISGHTALYWYRQSLGQGLEFLIYFQGNSAPDKSGLPSDRFSAERTGGSVSTLTIQRTQQEDSAVYLCASSFGGSGTEKLFFGSGTQLSVL.